At least ten counts were recorded for the clone carrying this TCR beta chain. The antigen is not known. Patients aged 18 to 65 had newly diagnosed hyperthyroidism that had lasted under 2 months. Lactation, pregnancy, other autoimmune disease or uncontrolled infection excluded patients. Using more than 7.5 ml of fresh peripheral blood, PBMCs were prepared. The data belong to a study of T cells in Graves' hyperthyroidism and ophthalmopathy. Study results and caveats: Blood also contained most expanded thyroid clonotypes above 0.001.

The CDR3 spans 14 residues. Between the trimmed V and J ends, which lost 2 bases and 5 bases, there was a span of 13 bases. Looked up from germline, CDR1 is MNHEY and CDR2 is SVGEGT. What was amplified from RNA transcripts were TCR beta CDR3 regions. The HTBI primer set served for first-round RT-PCR of the TCR CDR3. A single record per CDR3 protein comes from TCRdb applying MiXCR to the multiplex PCR reads. In the table there are about 710,000 distinct CDR3 sequences, over 15% of which are singletons. The sequenced sample was blood. The TCR sequence derives from a man aged 18 to 30 with Graves' hyperthyroidism. J is TRBJ2-7 and V is TRBV6-2 or TRBV6-3; D may correspond to TRBD1 or TRBD2 (5 bases each). CDR3 sequence (DNA): TGTGCCAGCAGTTACCGGGGCGCCCTTGACGAGCAGTACTTC. Encoded protein: CASSYRGALDEQYF.